This passage covers 22 T cell receptor beta chains from one sample sequenced in a study of T cells in Graves' hyperthyroidism and ophthalmopathy. The source material, RNA transcripts, was used to amplify TCR beta CDR3 regions. With the HTBI primer set, the TCR CDR3 went through a first round of RT-PCR. TCRdb re-called the multiplex PCR reads through MiXCR, storing one row per CDR3 protein. This sample has about 500,000 distinct CDR3 sequences, with more than 15% found just once. Material: blood. These receptors all come from a woman aged 25 to 39 with Graves' ophthalmopathy.

The sample holds many counts of this clonotype. This chain links TRBV20-1 with TRBJ2-3; TRBD1 is a possible D gene (6 bases). The V gene's germline CDR1 is DFQATT and CDR2 SNEGSKA (reference sequence). The CDR3 has 15 amino acids. V lost 0 bases to trimming and J lost 6 bases, with 16 bases between them. In nucleotides, the CDR3 is TGCAGTGCTAGAGATCCCTGGACAGACACGGATACGCAGTATTTT. Amino acid sequence: CSARDPWTDTDTQYF.

This clonotype was seen a handful of times. This chain uses TRBV10-2 with TRBJ2-4; D gene unclear. CDR1 and CDR2 from the germline V gene are WSHSY and SAAADI. This CDR3 contains 14 residues. V was shortened by 8 bases and J by 0 bases, with 11 bases between the two germline ends. This CDR3 reads CASGSAIAKNIQYF. The CDR3 region has the DNA TGCGCCAGCGGGTCAGCTATAGCCAAAAACATTCAGTACTTC.

This clonotype was found a few times. The junction shows a germline mismatch at one end, possibly a read error. J is TRBJ2-7 and V is TRBV20-1; D not resolved. Germline loops: CDR1 DFQATT, CDR2 SNEGSKA (reference sequence). The CDR3 loop spans 14 amino acids. The CDR3 coding sequence is TGCAGTGCTCTTACTCATCCGAGCTCCCACGAGCAGTACTTC. Its protein product is CSALTHPSSHEQYF.

CDR3 amino acids: CASCREGSVGANVLTF. The CDR3, as DNA: TGTGCCAGCTGCCGGGAGGGGTCGGTGGGGGCCAACGTCCTGACTTTC. This chain uses TRBV9 with TRBJ2-6; 8 bases are shared with TRBD2. The V and J ends lost 7 bases and 4 bases, in that order; junction bases with no gene match: 10. CDR1 is SGDLS, CDR2 YYNGEE, per germline. This CDR3 has 16 amino acids. The variable domain in full, completed from reference TRBV9 and TRBJ2-6, reads DSGVTQTPKHLITATGQRVTLRCSPRSGDLSVYWYQQSLDQGLQFLIQYYNGEERAKGNILERFSAQQFPDLHSELNLSSLELGDSALYFCASCREGSVGANVLTFGAGSRLTVL.

About this clonotype itself: No conserved phenylalanine or tryptophan ends this CDR3, so it is likely a read error. This CDR3 is CASSPLNTEAFS. The CDR3, as DNA: TGTGCCAGCAGCCCCCTGAACACTGAAGCTTTCTCT. V gene TRBV28 combines with J gene TRBJ1-1; no definite D call. The CDR3 spans 12 residues. Germline V lookup: CDR1 MDHEN, CDR2 SYDVKM. V was clipped by 6 bases and J by 0 bases, with 5 bases between them.

This clonotype showed up just a few times. V gene TRBV7-2 combines with J gene TRBJ2-5; D is perhaps TRBD1 (6 bases). The CDR3 sequence is 15 residues long. Germline CDR1 reads SGHTA; CDR2 reads FQGNSA. V was trimmed by 2 bases and J by 3 bases, leaving 13 bases between them. The CDR3 sequence: CASSLRSDREETQYF. CDR3 DNA: TGTGCCAGCAGCTTACGGTCGGACAGAGAAGAGACCCAGTACTTC.

This clonotype was counted only a few times. The chain employs TRBV4-1 and TRBJ1-5, with D unclear. Germline assignment: CDR1 MGHRA and CDR2 YSYEKL. The ends were cut back, 4 bases at V and 2 bases at J, with 12 bases in the middle. This CDR3 is 15 amino acids long. The CDR3 DNA is TGCGCCAGCAGCCTGGGTGATTGGGGCAATCAGCCCCAGCATTTT. Protein product: CASSLGDWGNQPQHF.

This clonotype was seen at least ten times. The V and J genes are TRBV28 and TRBJ2-3; the D call may be TRBD1 or TRBD2 (5 bases each). Germline V lookup: CDR1 MDHEN, CDR2 SYDVKM. CDR3 length: 18 residues. V was trimmed by 5 bases and J by 4 bases, leaving 25 bases between them. CDR3 DNA sequence: TGTGCCAGCAGTATACCCATTCCCGGGACGCCCGGGTCAGATACGCAGTATTTT. Protein: CASSIPIPGTPGSDTQYF.

Many counts were recorded for this clonotype. The rearrangement links TRBV6-1 to TRBJ2-1, with 9 nucleotides matching TRBD2. The CDR3 consists of 18 residues. V lost 6 bases, J lost 8 bases, and 20 bases stayed unmatched. Germline V gene data show CDR1 as MNHNS and CDR2 as SASEGT. CDR3 residues: CASRPRAGGGGVRDEQFF. The DNA of the CDR3 is TGTGCCAGCAGACCCCGCGCGGGAGGGGGAGGGGTAAGGGATGAGCAGTTCTTC.

This clonotype has a handful of counts. The chain recombines TRBV5-4 with TRBJ1-1, with 10 bases that match TRBD1. CDR3 size: 15 residues. CDR1 is SGHNT and CDR2 is YYREEE in the germline V gene (reference sequence). V gave up 4 bases and J gave up 3 bases; unmatched junction bases: 6. DNA for the CDR3: TGTGCCAGCAGCCAGACAGGGGGCAGGGACACTGAAGCTTTCTTT. It yields the protein CASSQTGGRDTEAFF.

This clonotype was seen many times. The genes are TRBV2 and TRBJ2-7, with 12 bases identical to TRBD2. Trimming at V came to 10 bases and at J to 6 bases, leaving 10 bases not matched to a gene. The CDR3 length is 14 residues. In germline, CDR1 is SNHLY, CDR2 FYNNEI. The CDR3 is CAKTRTSGKGEQYF. CDR3 sequence (DNA): TGTGCCAAGACACGGACTAGCGGGAAAGGCGAGCAGTACTTC.

In nucleotides, the CDR3 is TGTGCCACCAGTGATCACCAGGCGGGAGAGGATGGTGAGCAGTTCTTC. As protein: CATSDHQAGEDGEQFF. This chain connects TRBV24-1 to TRBJ2-1, with TRBD2 matching 7 bases. The CDR3 length is 16 residues. Germline CDR1 KGHDR, CDR2 SFDVKD. Losses at the gene ends were 3 bases for V and 9 bases for J; bases not matched to a gene: 13.

This clonotype occurred a few times. The CDR3: CASSQRGTGGRDEQFF. The DNA of the CDR3 is TGTGCCAGCAGCCAAAGGGGCACAGGGGGCCGTGATGAGCAGTTCTTC. The chain employs TRBV27 and TRBJ2-1, with 9 bases aligning to TRBD1. V shed 6 bases and J 8 bases; nucleotides not matched to a gene: 14. This CDR3 is 16 amino acids long. The germline CDR1 and CDR2 sequences are MNHEY and SMNVEV (reference sequence).

In its sample, this clonotype was seen many times. The gene calls are TRBV19 and TRBJ2-1; possibly TRBD2 for D (5 bases). This CDR3 region has 15 residues. V gave up 3 bases and J gave up 2 bases, with 11 bases separating them. CDR1 LNHDA and CDR2 SQIVND come from the germline V gene (reference sequence). CDR3 residues: CASSMGRNAYNEQFF. The CDR3, as DNA: TGTGCCAGTAGTATGGGGAGAAATGCCTACAATGAGCAGTTCTTC.

This clonotype was found a few times. The chain uses TRBV5-8 and TRBJ2-1; 13 bases agree with TRBD2. In germline, CDR1 is SGHTS, CDR2 YDEGEE. The CDR3 runs 18 residues. V shed 0 bases, J shed 6 bases, and the junction held 9 bases outside the gene matches. CDR3 region: CASSLDRLGTSGINEQFF. CDR3 nucleotides: TGTGCCAGCAGCTTGGACAGGCTAGGGACTAGCGGGATCAATGAGCAGTTCTTC.

This clonotype has only a few counts. J is TRBJ2-7 and V is TRBV5-1; D is undetermined. The CDR3 is 15 amino acids. CDR1 and CDR2 (germline): SGHRS, YFSETQ. The V end was cut by 0 bases, the J end by 2 bases, with 12 bases between. This chain's CDR3 is CASSLAIGLTYEQYF. As DNA, the CDR3 is TGCGCCAGCAGCTTGGCGATAGGTCTAACCTACGAGCAGTACTTC.

The chain is built from TRBV4-1 and TRBJ2-1, with a tentative D call TRBD2 (5 bases). The CDR3 loop spans 14 amino acids. CDR1 and CDR2 (germline): MGHRA, YSYEKL. The V end was cut by 0 bases, the J end by 9 bases, with 12 bases between. The CDR3 is CASSQEPREGEQFF. In DNA, the CDR3 is TGCGCCAGCAGCCAAGAACCCCGTGAGGGTGAGCAGTTCTTC.

This rearrangement joins TRBV6-1 to TRBJ2-3; D tentatively reads TRBD1 or TRBD2 (5 bases each). Germline V gene data show CDR1 as MNHNS and CDR2 as SASEGT. CDR3 size: 15 residues. V lost 6 bases to trimming and J lost 4 bases, with 17 bases between them. The CDR3 sequence: CASRTGLGTPDTQYF. For the CDR3, the DNA is TGTGCCAGCAGAACGGGGCTGGGGACCCCAGATACGCAGTATTTT.

This clonotype was seen ten or more times. The V and J genes are TRBV6-1 and TRBJ2-7, with 11 bases lining up with TRBD1. The CDR3 is made up of 12 amino acids. V lost 8 bases and J lost 5; bases outside the gene matches: 2. Germline-derived CDR1 and CDR2 are MNHNS and SASEGT. CDR3 nucleotides: TGTGCCAGCGGACAGGGGGCCCACGAGCAGTACTTC. It translates to CASGQGAHEQYF.

This clonotype has more than one count but fewer than ten. This rearrangement joins TRBV7-2 to TRBJ2-3, with D uncertain. The CDR3 covers 13 residues. V was clipped by 5 bases and J by 6 bases, with 12 bases between them. CDR1 is SGHTA, CDR2 FQGNSA, per germline. CDR3 residues: CASSLDRQDTQYF. CDR3 nucleotides: TGTGCCAGCAGCCTGGACCGCCAGGATACGCAGTATTTT.

At least ten counts were recorded for this clonotype. The J gene is TRBJ1-1, the V gene TRBV6-2 or TRBV6-3; D call uncertain. Trimming shortened V by 6 bases and J by 0 bases, and 8 bases separated the two germline ends. The CDR3 covers 13 residues. Germline-derived CDR1 and CDR2 are MNHEY and SVGEGT. CDR3 amino acids: CASSTVVNTEAFF. Here the CDR3 DNA reads TGTGCCAGCAGCACAGTAGTGAACACTGAAGCTTTCTTT.

This clonotype came up many times. CDR3 DNA sequence: TGTGCCAGCAAAAGGGAGTTCGGGTTGGATACGCAGTATTTT. This sequence encodes CASKREFGLDTQYF. J is TRBJ2-3 and V is TRBV11-2, with D possibly TRBD2 on 5 matching bases. The CDR3 loop spans 14 amino acids. Between the trimmed V and J ends, which lost 7 bases and 6 bases, there was a span of 17 bases. Per the germline V gene, CDR1 is SGHAT and CDR2 is FQNNGV. The full variable domain, its missing parts supplied by reference TRBV11-2 and TRBJ2-3, is EAGVAQSPRYKIIEKRQSVAFWCNPISGHATLYWYQQILGQGPKLLIQFQNNGVVDDSQLPKDRFSAERLKGVDSTLKIQPAKLEDSAVYLCASKREFGLDTQYFGPGTRLTVL.